Below are 8 T cell receptor beta chains sequenced from a single sample in a study of blood T cell repertoires in COVID-19 (dated by TCRdb to 2018 to 2021). Libraries were built with the immunoSEQ multiplex PCR assay. This is the immuneACCESS table as TCRdb keeps it, with only in-frame sequences that have V and J called. A part of the clones is gone; compared with another copy, unresolved V genes explain less than half, and the rest is unexplained. This sample has just over 75,000 clones in its table, and 80% to 85% of those were observed once. Jointly, the top ten make up 3.5% to 4% of the sample. The sample was peripheral blood. The receptors were gathered from a man aged 50 to 60 with acute or convalescent COVID-19.

The chain has TRBV30 and TRBJ2-1; possible D gene TRBD2, 6 bases. V was cut by 4 bases and J by 10 bases, with 11 bases left in between. The germline gives CDR1 GTSNPN, CDR2 SVGIG (reference sequence). The CDR3 has 11 residues. The CDR3 sequence: CAWNLLAEQFF. The CDR3 DNA reads TGTGCCTGGAACCTACTAGCCGAGCAGTTCTTC.

The chain links TRBV30 to TRBJ1-4, with 9 bases lining up with TRBD1. Germline V lookup: CDR1 GTSNPN, CDR2 SVGIG (reference sequence). Trimming removed 0 bases from V and 14 bases from J; junction bases left unmatched: 10. The CDR3 loop spans 14 amino acids. CDR3 amino acids: CAWSVNPGTGSLFF. Here the CDR3 DNA reads TGTGCCTGGAGTGTAAATCCCGGGACAGGGTCCCTGTTTTTT.

For the CDR3, the DNA is TGTGCCAGCAGCCAAGACTTTTTACTAGCGGGGGTAACAGATACGCAGTATTTT. Protein sequence: CASSQDFLLAGVTDTQYF. The V gene is TRBV4-2, the J gene TRBJ2-3, with TRBD2 matching 11 bases. Germline CDR1 and CDR2: LGHNA and YNFKEQ. The CDR3 spans 18 residues. V lost 0 bases and J lost 3; bases outside the gene matches: 8.

The chain employs TRBV7-9 and TRBJ2-5; possible D gene TRBD1, 5 bases. The CDR3 extends over 13 amino acids. The germline V gene has CDR1 SEHNR and CDR2 FQNEAQ (reference sequence). The V end was cut by 2 bases, the J end by 5 bases, with 9 bases between. In DNA form, the CDR3 reads TGTGCCAGCAGCTTAAGGGGAATTGAGACCCAGTACTTC. Translated: CASSLRGIETQYF.

The J gene is TRBJ1-1, the V gene TRBV6-5, with TRBD1 identical over 8 bases. Germline CDR1 is MNHEY and CDR2 is SVGAGI. The V and J ends lost 7 bases and 4 bases, in that order; junction bases with no gene match: 8. The CDR3 loop spans 14 amino acids. The CDR3 DNA is TGTGCCAGCAAGGACAGGGAGTTTACCACTGAAGCTTTCTTT. This translates into CASKDREFTTEAFF.

The chain has TRBV4-1 and TRBJ2-6; 7 bases are a match to TRBD2. Germline V gene lookup returns CDR1 MGHRA and CDR2 YSYEKL. Trimming cost V 2 bases and J 2 bases; bases outside gene matches: 9. The length of the CDR3 is 18 residues. For the CDR3, the DNA is TGCGCCAGCAGCCAACCTCCGGGGGGACCGACTGGGGCCAACGTCCTGACTTTC. It specifies CASSQPPGGPTGANVLTF.

This chain joins TRBV5-5 and TRBJ2-7; TRBD1 is a possible D gene (5 bases). CDR3 length: 12 amino acids. Trimming cost V 4 bases and J 7 bases, with 12 bases left between them. In germline, CDR1 is SGHKS, CDR2 YYEKEE (reference sequence). The CDR3 DNA sequence: TGTGCCAGCAGCCAGGACACCCTGGAGCAGTACTTC. It yields the protein CASSQDTLEQYF.

The count of this clone is one. V gene TRBV6-2 or TRBV6-3 combines with J gene TRBJ2-1; 12 bases are a match to TRBD2. This CDR3 has 15 residues. Losses at the gene ends were 3 bases for V and 12 bases for J; bases not matched to a gene: 9. The V gene's germline CDR1 is MNHEY and CDR2 SVGEGT. The CDR3 reads CASSYGTSGYFGQFF. The CDR3 bases are TGTGCCAGCAGTTATGGGACTAGCGGGTATTTCGGGCAGTTCTTC.